This TCR beta chain is from a study of T-cell reconstitution after alpha-beta-depleted transplantation in children. It was with unique molecular identifiers that the TCRbeta library was prepared. TCRdb re-derived calls from the PCR reads in MiXCR, one entry per CDR3 protein. Of around 440,000 distinct CDR3 sequences in the sample, roughly 17% were seen once. Study findings and constraints: A year post-transplant, T-cell counts and diversity derived mostly from newly produced T cells.

This clonotype has just a few counts. Its antigen is undetermined. Trimming pared 1 base from V and 4 bases from J, leaving 14 bases between. Germline V lookup: CDR1 MGHRA, CDR2 YSYEKL. The CDR3 totals 17 residues. This chain connects TRBV4-1 to TRBJ2-6; weak D call: TRBD1 (6 bases). The sample consisted of PBMCs, mostly from graft donor cells, taken 360 days after TCRalphabeta/CD19-depleted stem cell transplant. The origin of this receptor is a boy in the first two years of life who had a stem cell transplant for Wiskott-Aldrich syndrome, so the T cells may come from the graft donor. The CDR3 reads CASSQGRQARGANVLTF. CDR3 in DNA: TGCGCCAGCAGCCAAGGGAGACAGGCGCGGGGGGCCAACGTCCTGACTTTC.